The 4 T cell receptor beta chains reported below all come from one sample, sequenced in a study of blood T cell repertoires in COVID-19. The repertoire was sequenced with immunoSEQ multiplex PCR; TCRdb's copy has only in-frame clones and lacks some. In the table there are about 160,000 clones, about 83% of which are singletons. The sequencing input was peripheral blood. The receptors come from a woman in her 70s with COVID-19, enrolled during active disease.

The chain links TRBV30 to TRBJ1-4; D may be TRBD1 (5 bases). The CDR3 loop spans 13 amino acids. V shed 7 bases and J shed 4 bases, with 13 bases lying between them. Germline V gene sequence: CDR1 GTSNPN, CDR2 SVGIG (reference sequence). CDR3 DNA sequence: TGTGCCTCAACGATGGACAATAATGAAAAACTGTTTTTT. As protein: CASTMDNNEKLFF.

This sequence joins TRBV2 and TRBJ1-4; a possible D gene is TRBD1 (5 bases). Germline V gives CDR1 SNHLY, CDR2 FYNNEI. This CDR3 region has 13 residues. The V and J ends lost 6 bases and 4 bases respectively, with 9 bases between them. The CDR3 DNA reads TGTGCCAGCAGGCCCGACAGTAATGAAAAACTGTTTTTT. It encodes CASRPDSNEKLFF. Full variable domain (remainder filled in from reference TRBV2 and TRBJ1-4): EPEVTQTPSHQVTQMGQEVILRCVPISNHLYFYWYRQILGQKVEFLVSFYNNEISEKSEIFDDQFSVERPDGSNFTLKIRSTKLEDSAMYFCASRPDSNEKLFFGSGTQLSVL.

V is TRBV11-2 and J is TRBJ1-3; unclear D gene. Germline CDR1 reads SGHAT; CDR2 reads FQNNGV. CDR3 length: 14 residues. With 0 bases removed from V and 5 bases from J, the gap between germline ends came to 8 bases. The CDR3 DNA reads TGTGCCAGCAGCTTAGATCGTCAGAGAAACACCATATATTTT. Its translation is CASSLDRQRNTIYF.

The chain recombines TRBV4-1 with TRBJ1-2, with 7 bases matching TRBD1. CDR3 length equals 14 residues. The germline CDR1 and CDR2 sequences are MGHRA and YSYEKL. V shed 2 bases, J shed 8 bases, and the junction held 8 bases outside the gene matches. CDR3 nucleotides: TGCGCCAGCAGCCAAAATACAGGGGTTCTCGGCTACACCTTC. It codes for CASSQNTGVLGYTF.